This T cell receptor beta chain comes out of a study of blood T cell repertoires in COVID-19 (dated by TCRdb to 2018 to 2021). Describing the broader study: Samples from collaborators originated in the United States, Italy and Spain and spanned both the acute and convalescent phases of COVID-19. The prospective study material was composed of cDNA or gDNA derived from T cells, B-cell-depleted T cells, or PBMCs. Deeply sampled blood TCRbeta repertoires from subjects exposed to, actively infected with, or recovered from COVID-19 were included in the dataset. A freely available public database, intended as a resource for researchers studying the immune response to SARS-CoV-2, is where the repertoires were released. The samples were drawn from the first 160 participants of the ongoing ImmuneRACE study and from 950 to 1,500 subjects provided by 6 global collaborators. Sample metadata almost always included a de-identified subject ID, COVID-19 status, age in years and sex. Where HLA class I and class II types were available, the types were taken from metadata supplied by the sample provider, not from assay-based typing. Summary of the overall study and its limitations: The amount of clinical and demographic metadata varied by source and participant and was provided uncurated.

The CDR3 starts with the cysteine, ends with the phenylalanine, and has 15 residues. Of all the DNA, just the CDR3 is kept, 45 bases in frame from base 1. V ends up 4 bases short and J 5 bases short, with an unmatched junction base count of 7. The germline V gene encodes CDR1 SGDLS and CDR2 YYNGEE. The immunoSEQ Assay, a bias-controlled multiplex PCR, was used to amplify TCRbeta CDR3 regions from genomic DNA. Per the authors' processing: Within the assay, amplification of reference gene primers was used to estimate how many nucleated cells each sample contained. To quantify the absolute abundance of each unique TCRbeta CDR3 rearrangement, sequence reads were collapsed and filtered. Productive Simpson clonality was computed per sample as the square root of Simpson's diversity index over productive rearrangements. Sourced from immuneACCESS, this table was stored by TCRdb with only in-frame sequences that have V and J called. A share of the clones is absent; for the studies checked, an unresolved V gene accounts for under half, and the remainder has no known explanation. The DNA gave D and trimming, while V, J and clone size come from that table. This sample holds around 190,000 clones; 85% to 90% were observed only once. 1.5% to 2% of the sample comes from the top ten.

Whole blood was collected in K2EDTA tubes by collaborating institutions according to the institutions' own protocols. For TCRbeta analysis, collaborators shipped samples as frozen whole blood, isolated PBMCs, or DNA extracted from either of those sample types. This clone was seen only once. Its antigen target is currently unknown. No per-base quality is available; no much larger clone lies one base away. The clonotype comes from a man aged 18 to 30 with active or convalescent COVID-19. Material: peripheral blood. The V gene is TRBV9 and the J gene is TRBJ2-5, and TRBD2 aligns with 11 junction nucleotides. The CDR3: CASSFSGRASETQYF. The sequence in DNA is TGTGCCAGCAGCTTTAGCGGGAGGGCTTCGGAGACCCAGTACTTC.